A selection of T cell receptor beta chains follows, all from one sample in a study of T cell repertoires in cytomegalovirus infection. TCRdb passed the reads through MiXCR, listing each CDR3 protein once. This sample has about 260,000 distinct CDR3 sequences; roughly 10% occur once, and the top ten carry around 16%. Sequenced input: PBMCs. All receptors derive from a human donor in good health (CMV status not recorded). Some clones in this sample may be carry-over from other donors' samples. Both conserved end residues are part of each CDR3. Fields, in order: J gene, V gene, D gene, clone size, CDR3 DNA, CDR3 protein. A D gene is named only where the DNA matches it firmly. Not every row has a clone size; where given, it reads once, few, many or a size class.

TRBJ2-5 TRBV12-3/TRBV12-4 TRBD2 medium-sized TGTGCCAGCAGTCCAAAGACTAGCGGGAGCATTGGGGGGGAGACCCAGTACTTC CASSPKTSGSIGGETQYF
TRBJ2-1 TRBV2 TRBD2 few TGTGCCAGCAGTCCCACTAGCGGAACCTACAATGAGCAGTTCTTC CASSPTSGTYNEQFF
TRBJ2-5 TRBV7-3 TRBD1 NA TGTGCCAGCAGCTCAGGGGGAGTTGGGGAGACCCAGTACTTC CASSSGGVGETQYF
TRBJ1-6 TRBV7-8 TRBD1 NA TGTGCCAGCAGCCGATTACAGGGGGGTAGTTCACCCCTCCACTTT CASSRLQGGSSPLHF
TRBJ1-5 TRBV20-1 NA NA TGCAGTGCTAGAGTACCCACAGGGATCGATCAGCCCCAGCATTTT CSARVPTGIDQPQHF
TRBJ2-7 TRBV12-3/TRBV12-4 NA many TGTGCCAGCAGTATCAGGGGTACGGGAGAGCAGTACTTC CASSIRGTGEQYF
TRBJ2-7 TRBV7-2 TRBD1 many TGTGCCAGCAGCCCAGGGGGCGCCTCCTACGAGCAGTACTTC CASSPGGASYEQYF
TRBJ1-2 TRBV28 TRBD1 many TGTGCCAGCGCCGGTCCGGGACAGGGGGATCATGGCTACACCTTC CASAGPGQGDHGYTF
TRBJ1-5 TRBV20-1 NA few TGCAGTGCCGAGTGGAAGGGGTCGGGACAGCCCCAGCATTTT CSAEWKGSGQPQHF
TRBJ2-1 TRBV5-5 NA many TGTGCCAGCAGCTTGTTTAGAGTCTCCTACAATGAGCAGTTCTTC CASSLFRVSYNEQFF
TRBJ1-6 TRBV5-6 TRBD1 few TGTGCCAGCAGCTTGGCCAACAGGGGGATCCTGGGAAATTCACCCCTCCACTTT CASSLANRGILGNSPLHF
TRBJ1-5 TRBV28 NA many TGTGCCAGCAGTTCGGGACGCGGGACCCAGCATTTT CASSSGRGTQHF
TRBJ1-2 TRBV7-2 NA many TGTGCCACAGCGGCAGGGATTGGCTACACCTTC CATAAGIGYTF
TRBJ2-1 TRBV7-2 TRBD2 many TGTGCCAGCAGCACGAGTCTAGCGGGAGGGAGGTACAATGAGCAGTTCTTC CASSTSLAGGRYNEQFF
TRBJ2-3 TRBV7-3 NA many TGTGCCAGCAGCTTAAGGGTGGAAACGAGTGGCACAGATACGCAGTATTTT CASSLRVETSGTDTQYF
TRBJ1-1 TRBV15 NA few TGTGCCACCAGCTCCGAAGGTTTGGGCACTGAAGCTTTCTTT CATSSEGLGTEAFF
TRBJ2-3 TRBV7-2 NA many TGTGCCAGCAGCTTAAGGGGCAGCAGCGCAGATACGCAGTATTTT CASSLRGSSADTQYF
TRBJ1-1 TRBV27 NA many TGTGCCAGCAGCTTGAGGCCGAGGAACACTGAAGCTTTCTTT CASSLRPRNTEAFF
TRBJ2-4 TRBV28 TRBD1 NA TGTGCCAGCAGTTTATGGGGTGGGGGACAGGGGCAGATTCAGTACTTC CASSLWGGGQGQIQYF
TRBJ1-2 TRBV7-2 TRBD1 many TGTGCCAGCAGCACGGACAGGGGAGGCTACACCTTC CASSTDRGGYTF
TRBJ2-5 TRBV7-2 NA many TGTGCCAGCAGCTTAGGCGGCGGGGCGGGTACAGAGACCCAGTACTTC CASSLGGGAGTETQYF
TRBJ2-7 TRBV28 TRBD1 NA TGTGCCAGCAGTTCTACTGGACAGGCGATCTCCTACGAGCAGTACTTC CASSSTGQAISYEQYF
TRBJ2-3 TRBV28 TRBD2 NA TGTGCCAGCAGTCGGAGTGGGGCTAGCGGGGGAAATACGCAGTATTTT CASSRSGASGGNTQYF
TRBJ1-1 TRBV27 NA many TGTGCCAGCAGTTCGTACCCTGCGGGGGCGAACACTGAAGCTTTCTTT CASSSYPAGANTEAFF
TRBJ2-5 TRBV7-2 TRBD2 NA TGTGCCAGCAGCTCACTCAGTCTAGCGGGAGGGCGAGGAGAGACCCAGTACTTC CASSSLSLAGGRGETQYF
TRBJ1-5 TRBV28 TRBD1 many TGTGCCAGCAGCCGGACAGGGATCAGCAATCAGCCCCAGCATTTT CASSRTGISNQPQHF
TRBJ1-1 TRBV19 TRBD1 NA TGTGCCAGTAGTATAGGGAGGAACAGGGGGCGCATCACTGAAGCTTTCTTT CASSIGRNRGRITEAFF
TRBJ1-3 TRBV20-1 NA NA TGCAGTGCTAGCTCCGGGGAAGGGAGTCGTTCTGGAAACACCATATATTTT CSASSGEGSRSGNTIYF
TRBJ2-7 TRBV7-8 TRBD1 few TGTGCCAGCAGCTCGCGTGCGGGCGGAGGCAGGGGGGAGCAGTACTTC CASSSRAGGGRGEQYF
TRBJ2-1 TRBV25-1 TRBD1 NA TGTGCCAGCAGTCCAGGGGGCTGGAACAATGAGCAGTTCTTC CASSPGGWNNEQFF
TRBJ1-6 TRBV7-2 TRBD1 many TGTGCCAGCAGACCCAGGGGGACACCCCTCCACTTT CASRPRGTPLHF
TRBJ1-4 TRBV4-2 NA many TGTGCCAGCAGCCAAGAGGCAGGGGAAAAACTGTTTTTT CASSQEAGEKLFF
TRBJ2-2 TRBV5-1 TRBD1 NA TGCGCCAGCAGCTCAACAGGGGCGAACACCGGGGAGCTGTTTTTT CASSSTGANTGELFF
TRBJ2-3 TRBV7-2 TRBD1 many TGTGCCAGCAGCTCCCGGGACAGGAGCACAGATACGCAGTATTTT CASSSRDRSTDTQYF
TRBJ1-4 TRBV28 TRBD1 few TGTGCCAGCAGTTTACTTAACAGGGGATCTAATGAAAAACTGTTTTTT CASSLLNRGSNEKLFF
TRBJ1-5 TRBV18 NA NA TGTGCCAGCTCCCACGGACCCTCCCAGGGACATCAGCCCCAGCATTTT CASSHGPSQGHQPQHF
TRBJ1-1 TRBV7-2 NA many TGTGCCAGCAGCTTAGACTCCGGGGGTAGGGTTACTGAAGCTTTCTTT CASSLDSGGRVTEAFF
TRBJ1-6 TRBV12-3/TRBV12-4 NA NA TGTGCCGTCGGGGAAGACAGGCGGAATTCACCCCTCCACTTT CAVGEDRRNSPLHF
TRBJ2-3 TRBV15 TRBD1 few TGTGCCACCAGCAAAGGACAGGGGGAAACAGATACGCAGTATTTT CATSKGQGETDTQYF
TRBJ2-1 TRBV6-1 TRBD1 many TGTGCCAGCAACCCGACAGGGGGATCCTACAATGAGCAGTTCTTC CASNPTGGSYNEQFF
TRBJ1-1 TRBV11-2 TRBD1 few TGTGCCAGTGGGTGGACAGGGAGGTCTGAAGCTTTCTTT CASGWTGRSEAFF
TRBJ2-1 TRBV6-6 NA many TGTGCCAGCAGTGTCCAGGGTTACAATGAGCAGTTCTTC CASSVQGYNEQFF
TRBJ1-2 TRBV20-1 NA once TGCAGTGCTAGAGAGGTCTGGGGGATTTATGGCTACACCTTC CSAREVWGIYGYTF